One sample yielded the 20 T cell receptor beta chains listed below, sequenced in a study of spatial heterogeneity in lung cancer (dated by TCRdb to about 2019). The paper's findings and limits, for the study overall: The tumor nonsynonymous mutation count correlated with the number of expanded alpha and beta TCRs within the tumor.

The label giving this sample's time point can be read as: sample taken at primary tumor resection. For these receptors, no antigen is known. The receptor library was made with 5' RACE. Sequencing took place on a NextSeq 500. In TCRdb, the public reads were trimmed at Q25 with fastp and aligned with MiXCR, with productive beta chains retained. CDR3 protein sequences are deduplicated, and each keeps its most common genes and DNA. This sample lists approximately 7,100 distinct CDR3 sequences; about 12% were detected once. The ten largest clones represent roughly 22% of the sample. Sequenced material: lung tumor tissue, taken at surgery. Every receptor here comes from a male donor with early-stage non-small cell lung cancer.

The rearrangement uses TRBV6-1 and TRBJ2-1, with TRBD2 identical over 9 bases. Germline CDR1 is MNHNS and CDR2 is SASEGT. The CDR3 runs to 14 residues. V was clipped by 9 bases and J by 3 bases; unmatched bases: 6. CDR3 region: CASQKTSGYNEQFF. Written as DNA, the CDR3 is TGTGCCAGTCAGAAGACTAGCGGCTACAATGAGCAGTTCTTC.

In its sample, this clonotype ranks as large. The V call is TRBV28, the J call TRBJ2-7; D perhaps matches TRBD1 (7 bases). The length of the CDR3 is 13 residues. Germline lookup yields CDR1 MDHEN and CDR2 SYDVKM. V lost 6 bases and J lost 6, with 15 bases in between. The CDR3 spells CASSLGTAGEQYF. The CDR3 bases are TGTGCCAGCAGCCTAGGGACAGCGGGCGAGCAGTACTTC.

At least ten counts were recorded for this clonotype. This CDR3 is CASRRDRGTEAFF. CDR3 bases: TGTGCCAGCAGAAGGGACAGAGGGACTGAAGCTTTCTTT. The rearrangement joins TRBV2 to TRBJ1-1, with 7 bases matching TRBD1. The length of the CDR3 is 13 residues. V was pared by 6 bases and J by 5 bases, with 6 bases of the junction left unmatched. The germline V gene encodes CDR1 SNHLY and CDR2 FYNNEI.

The chain uses TRBV20-1 and TRBJ1-1; 9 bases fit TRBD1. The CDR3 consists of 15 residues. Germline CDR1 reads DFQATT; CDR2 reads SNEGSKA (reference sequence). J was trimmed by 1 base and V by 1 base; bases with no gene match: 4. This CDR3 reads CSARAEDRGNTEAFF. The CDR3 region has the DNA TGCAGTGCTAGAGCCGAGGACAGGGGGAACACTGAAGCTTTCTTT.

This clonotype was counted between two and nine times. The chain joins TRBV3-1 to TRBJ2-3, with 9 nucleotides matching TRBD2. CDR3 length: 15 residues. J gave up 5 bases and V 1 base, and 4 bases lay outside the gene matches. CDR1 and CDR2 from the germline V gene are LGHDT and YNNKEL (reference sequence). The chain's CDR3 is CASSQGGGRVDTQYF. CDR3 bases: TGTGCCAGCAGCCAAGGTGGCGGGAGGGTAGATACGCAGTATTTT.

The count of this clonotype is one. The V call is TRBV11-1, the J call TRBJ2-2, with 7 bases fitting TRBD2. The CDR3 is 15 amino acids. With V trimmed by 5 bases and J by 5 bases, 8 bases remained unmatched. Germline V gene data show CDR1 as SGHAT and CDR2 as FQDESV (reference sequence). This chain's CDR3 is CASSPWGGWTGELFF. CDR3 sequence (DNA): TGTGCCAGCAGCCCCTGGGGGGGTTGGACCGGGGAGCTGTTTTTT. Looking up the rest from reference TRBV11-1 and TRBJ2-2 gives the full variable domain: EAEVAQSPRYKITEKSQAVAFWCDPISGHATLYWYRQILGQGPELLVQFQDESVVDDSQLPKDRFSAERLKGVDSTLKIQPAELGDSAMYLCASSPWGGWTGELFFGEGSRLTVL.

By sample share, this clonotype is medium-sized. The chain has TRBV5-4 and TRBJ2-3, with D perhaps TRBD2 (6 bases). V lost 0 bases and J lost 2, with 7 bases in between. The germline gives CDR1 SGHNT, CDR2 YYREEE (reference sequence). The CDR3 extends over 14 amino acids. CDR3 residues: CASSLGGTTDTQYF. CDR3 DNA sequence: TGTGCCAGCAGCTTGGGCGGGACCACAGATACGCAGTATTTT.

By share, this clonotype ranks as medium-sized (0.01 to 0.1%). The V and J genes are TRBV6-2 or TRBV6-3 and TRBJ2-3; D is unresolved. V was clipped by 6 bases and J by 2 bases, with 15 bases between them. The CDR3 length is 15 residues. The V gene's germline CDR1 is MNHEY and CDR2 SVGEGT. The CDR3 loop is CASSRLGMNTDTQYF. In DNA, the CDR3 is TGTGCCAGCAGCCGCCTAGGGATGAACACAGATACGCAGTATTTT.

The chain has TRBV20-1 and TRBJ2-1; D unclear. Trimming pared 1 base from V and 0 bases from J, leaving 28 bases between. CDR1 DFQATT and CDR2 SNEGSKA come from the germline V gene (reference sequence). This CDR3 has 21 amino acids. The CDR3 region is CSARVSWRGRPLISSYNEQFF. DNA of the CDR3: TGCAGTGCTAGAGTCTCTTGGCGCGGCAGGCCCCTTATTAGCTCCTACAATGAGCAGTTCTTC.

The J gene is TRBJ2-3, the V gene TRBV29-1, with 11 bases matching TRBD2. With 7 bases clipped from V and 8 bases from J, the junction kept 8 bases outside the gene matches. Germline loops: CDR1 SQVTM, CDR2 ANQGSEA. The CDR3 has 13 residues. CDR3 in DNA: TGCAGCGGTACTAGCGGGAGCTTTAGTACGCAGTATTTT. It specifies CSGTSGSFSTQYF.

This clonotype has ten or more counts. V and J are TRBV7-2 and TRBJ2-7, with 13 bases aligning to TRBD2. The V gene's germline CDR1 is SGHTA and CDR2 FQGNSA. V shed 5 bases, J shed 1 base, and the junction held 8 bases outside the gene matches. The CDR3 sequence is 17 residues long. The DNA of the CDR3 is TGTGCCAGCAGCCTCCACGGGACTAGCGGGATATCCTACGAGCAGTACTTC. Its protein product is CASSLHGTSGISYEQYF.

On this clonotype itself: A much larger clonotype is one base distant, so this may be a read error. The rearrangement joins TRBV11-2 to TRBJ2-7; a weak D match, TRBD2 (6 bases). The CDR3 length is 15 residues. CDR1 is SGHAT and CDR2 is FQNNGV in the germline V gene. CDR3 region: CTSSLGSGLPYQQYF. DNA for the CDR3: TGTACCAGCAGCTTAGGTTCGGGACTCCCATACCAGCAGTACTTC. Supplemented by reference TRBV11-2 and TRBJ2-7, the full variable domain reads EAGVAQSPRYKIIEKRQSVAFWCNPISGHATLYWYQQILGQGPKLLIQFQNNGVVDDSQLPKDRFSAERLKGVDSTLKIQPAKLEDSAVYLCTSSLGSGLPYQQYFGPGTRLTVT.

By share, this clonotype counts as medium-sized. The chain recombines TRBV19 with TRBJ1-5; TRBD1 might be the D (5 bases). CDR1 and CDR2 (germline): LNHDA, SQIVND (reference sequence). The CDR3 totals 13 residues. V was clipped by 3 bases and J by 7 bases, with 10 bases between them. The CDR3: CASSMGRDQPQHF. The CDR3 DNA reads TGTGCCAGTAGTATGGGAAGGGACCAGCCCCAGCATTTT.

This clonotype occurred many times. The genes are TRBV6-1 and TRBJ2-7; a weak D match, TRBD1 (6 bases). Trimming stripped 8 bases from V and 7 bases from J, with 18 bases between. CDR1 MNHNS and CDR2 SASEGT come from the germline V gene. CDR3 length equals 13 residues. CDR3 residues: CASAGTLTGEQYF. As DNA, the CDR3 is TGTGCCAGCGCCGGGACACTGACGGGAGAGCAGTACTTC.

This clonotype was recorded a few times. The V call is TRBV4-2, the J call TRBJ2-5; TRBD1 is a possible D gene (5 bases). Trimming cost V 1 base and J 1 base, with 13 bases left between them. Germline V gene sequence: CDR1 LGHNA, CDR2 YNFKEQ. The CDR3 is 16 amino acids. The CDR3 DNA is TGTGCCAGCAGCCAAGGAAAGGGGCCATCCCAAGAGACCCAGTACTTC. Translated: CASSQGKGPSQETQYF.

This clonotype counts as large. This chain uses TRBV5-1 with TRBJ2-1, with unresolved D. Deletions cut 4 bases from V and 1 base from J, with 9 bases between. The CDR3 extends over 14 amino acids. Germline lookup yields CDR1 SGHRS and CDR2 YFSETQ. DNA of the CDR3: TGCGCCAGCAGCATGCATGGGTCCTACAATGAGCAGTTCTTC. Translated: CASSMHGSYNEQFF.

This clonotype was observed at least ten times. J is TRBJ2-2 and V is TRBV29-1; TRBD2 matches 7 bases. CDR1 and CDR2 (germline): SQVTM, ANQGSEA. The CDR3 is 13 amino acids. Losses at the gene ends were 7 bases for V and 1 base for J; bases not matched to a gene: 3. CDR3 protein: CSGLAGNTGELFF. The CDR3 region has the DNA TGCAGCGGACTAGCAGGGAACACCGGGGAGCTGTTTTTT.

This clonotype was detected many times. The rearrangement uses TRBV23-1 and TRBJ1-3; 12 nucleotides line up with TRBD1. TRBV23-1 is noted as an ORF with a role that remains uncertain. The J segment lost 0 bases and the V segment lost 6 bases, leaving 18 bases of the junction unmatched. This CDR3 has 21 residues. The CDR3 spells CASSQKQSGDRGRLSGNTIYF. CDR3 nucleotides: TGCGCCAGCAGCCAGAAACAATCGGGGGACAGGGGGCGACTCTCTGGAAACACCATATATTTT.

This clonotype qualifies as medium-sized (0.01 to 0.1%). V usage is TRBV20-1 and J usage is TRBJ1-5, with D unclear. CDR1 and CDR2 from the germline V gene are DFQATT and SNEGSKA (reference sequence). CDR3 size: 12 residues. V shed 5 bases and J shed 7 bases, with 12 bases lying between them. CDR3 amino acids: CSAYDASQPQHF. As DNA, the CDR3 is TGCAGTGCTTATGACGCGTCCCAGCCCCAGCATTTT.

This clonotype was seen many times. This chain uses TRBV11-1 with TRBJ2-3; D is uncertain. CDR3 length equals 14 residues. Trimming took off 0 bases at V and 6 bases at J, with 10 bases between the two ends. Germline CDR1 SGHAT, CDR2 FQDESV (reference sequence). The CDR3 here is CASSLASWVDTQYF. CDR3 DNA sequence: TGTGCCAGCAGCTTAGCAAGCTGGGTGGATACGCAGTATTTT.